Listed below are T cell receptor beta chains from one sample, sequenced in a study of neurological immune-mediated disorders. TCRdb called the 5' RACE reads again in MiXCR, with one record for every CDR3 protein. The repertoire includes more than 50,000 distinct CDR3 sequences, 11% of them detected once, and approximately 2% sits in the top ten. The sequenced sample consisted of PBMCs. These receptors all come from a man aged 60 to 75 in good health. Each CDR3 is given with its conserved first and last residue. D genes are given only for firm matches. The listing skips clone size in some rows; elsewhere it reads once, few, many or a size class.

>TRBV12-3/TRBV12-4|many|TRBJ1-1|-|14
TGTGCCAGCAGCGAGGGTGCAGCTCTGACTGAAGCTTTCTTT
CASSEGAALTEAFF
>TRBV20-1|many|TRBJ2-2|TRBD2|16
TGCAGTGCTAGAGATCGGGGGGATCCAAACACCGGGGAGCTGTTTTTT
CSARDRGDPNTGELFF
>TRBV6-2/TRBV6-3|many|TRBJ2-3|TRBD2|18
TGTGCCAGCAGTTACTCAACTAGCGGGGGCCTGAGCACAGATACGCAGTATTTT
CASSYSTSGGLSTDTQYF
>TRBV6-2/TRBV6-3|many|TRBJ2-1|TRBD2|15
TGTGCCAGCACAAAGTGGACTAGCGGGCTCAATGAGCAGTTCTTC
CASTKWTSGLNEQFF
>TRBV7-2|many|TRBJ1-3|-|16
TGTGCCAGCAGCTCGCCCGACGCCTCCTCTGGAAACACCATATATTTT
CASSSPDASSGNTIYF
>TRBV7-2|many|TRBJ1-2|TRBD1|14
TGTGCCAGCAGCCCGGACAGGGACCCTAGTGGCTACACCTTC
CASSPDRDPSGYTF
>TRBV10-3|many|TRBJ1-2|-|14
TGTGCCATCAGTGACGGGACCTCTGGCTATGGCTACACCTTC
CAISDGTSGYGYTF
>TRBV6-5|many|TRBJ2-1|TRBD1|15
TGTGCCAGCCGGAGTCGAAACAGGGGATACAATGAGCAGTTCTTC
CASRSRNRGYNEQFF
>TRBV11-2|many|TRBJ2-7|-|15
TGTGCCAGCAGCTTAGGTGGGGCAACCTCCTACGAGCAGTACTTC
CASSLGGATSYEQYF
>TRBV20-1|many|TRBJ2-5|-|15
TGCAGTGCTAGGAACCCCCGGGACCCCCAAGAGACCCAGTACTTC
CSARNPRDPQETQYF
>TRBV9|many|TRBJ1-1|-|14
TGTGCCAGCAGCGTAGGATCCGGCCGCGTTGAAGCTTTCTTT
CASSVGSGRVEAFF
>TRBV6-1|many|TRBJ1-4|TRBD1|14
TGTGCCAGCACCACCGGACAGGGCCATGAAAAACTGTTTTTT
CASTTGQGHEKLFF
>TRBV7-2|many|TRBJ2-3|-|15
TGTGCCAGCAGCCCAGACAACCTATACACAGATACGCAGTATTTT
CASSPDNLYTDTQYF
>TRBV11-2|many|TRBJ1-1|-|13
TGTGCCAGCAGCCCGGTGATTGGCTTTGGGGCTTTCTTT
CASSPVIGFGAFF
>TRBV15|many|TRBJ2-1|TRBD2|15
TGTGCCACCAGCGAGACTAGCGGGGGGGATCGGGAGCAGTTCTTC
CATSETSGGDREQFF
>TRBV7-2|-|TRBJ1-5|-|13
TGTGCCAGCAGCTTAAGACGCAATCAGCCCCAGCATTTT
CASSLRRNQPQHF
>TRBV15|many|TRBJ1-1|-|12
TGTGCCACCAGCTCTGTGAACACTGAAGCTTTCTTT
CATSSVNTEAFF
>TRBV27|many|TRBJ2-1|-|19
TGTGCCAGCAGTATCACGACACTTCAGCCGGGTCCCGGGTATGATGAGCAGTTCTTC
CASSITTLQPGPGYDEQFF
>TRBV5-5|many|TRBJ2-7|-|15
TGTGCCAGCAGCTTGTCGCAGGGGCCCTACTACGAGCAGTACTTC
CASSLSQGPYYEQYF
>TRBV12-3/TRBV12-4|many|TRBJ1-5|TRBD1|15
TGTGCCAGCAGTATCTTGGGACAGTCCAATCAGCCCCAGCATTTT
CASSILGQSNQPQHF
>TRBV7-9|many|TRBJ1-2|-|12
TGTGCCAGCAGCTTATCTGGAGGCGGCTACACCTTC
CASSLSGGGYTF
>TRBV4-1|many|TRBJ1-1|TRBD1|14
TGCGCCAGCAGCCAAGCCGGGACAGGGGGATTAGCTTTCTTT
CASSQAGTGGLAFF
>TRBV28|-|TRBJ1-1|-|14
TGTGCCAGCAGTTTAGGAAGGCAGGACACTGAAGCTTTCTTT
CASSLGRQDTEAFF
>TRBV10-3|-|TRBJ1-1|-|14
TGTGCCATCAGTGCACACAGGTTGAACACTGAAGCTTTCTTT
CAISAHRLNTEAFF
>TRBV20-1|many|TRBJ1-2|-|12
TGCAGTGCTAGCGGTGTTAACTATGGCTACACCTTC
CSASGVNYGYTF
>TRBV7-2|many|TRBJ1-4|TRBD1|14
TGTGCCAGCAGCTTTTACGGGACAGGGGAAAAACTGTTTTTT
CASSFYGTGEKLFF
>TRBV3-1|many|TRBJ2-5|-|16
TGTGCCAGCAGCCAAGATCCAGGCGGCGCACCAGAGACCCAGTACTTC
CASSQDPGGAPETQYF
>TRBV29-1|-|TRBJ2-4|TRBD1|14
TGCAGCGTCAACAGGGGAAGTGACGGAAACATTCAGTACTTC
CSVNRGSDGNIQYF
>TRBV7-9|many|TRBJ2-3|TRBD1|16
TGTGCCAGCAGCTATTCGACGGGACAGGGAAGAGATACGCAGTATTTT
CASSYSTGQGRDTQYF
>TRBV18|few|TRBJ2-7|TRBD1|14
TGTGCCAGCTCAGTGGGACAGATTACCTACGAGCAGTACTTC
CASSVGQITYEQYF
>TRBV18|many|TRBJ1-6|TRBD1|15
TGTGCCAGCTCACCTGAGACAGGGGGCAATTCACCCCTCCACTTT
CASSPETGGNSPLHF
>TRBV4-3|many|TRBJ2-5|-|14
TGCGCCAGCAGCCCGCAGGGACGGGGCGAGACCCAGTACTTC
CASSPQGRGETQYF
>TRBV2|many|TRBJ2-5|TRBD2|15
TGTGCCAGCAGCGGCACTAGCGGGGGGAAAGAGACCCAGTACTTC
CASSGTSGGKETQYF